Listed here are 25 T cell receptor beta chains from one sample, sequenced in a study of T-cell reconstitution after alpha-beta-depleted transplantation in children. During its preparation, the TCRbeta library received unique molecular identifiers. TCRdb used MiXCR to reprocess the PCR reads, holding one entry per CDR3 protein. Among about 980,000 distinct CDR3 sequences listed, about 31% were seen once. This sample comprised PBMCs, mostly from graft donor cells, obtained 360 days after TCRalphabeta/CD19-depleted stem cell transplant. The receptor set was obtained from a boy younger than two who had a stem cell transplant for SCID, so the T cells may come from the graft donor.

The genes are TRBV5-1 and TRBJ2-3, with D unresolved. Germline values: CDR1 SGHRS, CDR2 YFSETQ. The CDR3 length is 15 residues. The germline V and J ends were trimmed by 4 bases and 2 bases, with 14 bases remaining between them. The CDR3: CASSPTARYTDTQYF. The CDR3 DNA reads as TGCGCCAGCAGCCCCACAGCTCGTTACACAGATACGCAGTATTTT.

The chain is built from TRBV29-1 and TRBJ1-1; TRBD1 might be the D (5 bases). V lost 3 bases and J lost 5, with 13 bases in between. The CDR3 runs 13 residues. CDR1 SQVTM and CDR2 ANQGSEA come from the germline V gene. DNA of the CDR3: TGCAGCGTTGATCTGTGGGGGGGGACTGAAGCTTTCTTT. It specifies CSVDLWGGTEAFF.

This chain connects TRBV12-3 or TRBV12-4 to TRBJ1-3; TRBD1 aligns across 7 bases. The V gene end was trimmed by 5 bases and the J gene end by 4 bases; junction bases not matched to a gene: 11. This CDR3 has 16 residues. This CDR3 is CASSPQDRPLGNTIYF. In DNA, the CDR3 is TGTGCCAGCAGTCCCCAGGACAGGCCACTCGGAAACACCATATATTTT.

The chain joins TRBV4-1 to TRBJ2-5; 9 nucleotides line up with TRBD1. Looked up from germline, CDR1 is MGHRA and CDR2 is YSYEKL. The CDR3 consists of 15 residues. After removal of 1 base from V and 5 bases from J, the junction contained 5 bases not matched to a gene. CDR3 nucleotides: TGCGCCAGCAGCCAAGTCGGGACAGGGCCGGAGACCCAGTACTTC. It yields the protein CASSQVGTGPETQYF.

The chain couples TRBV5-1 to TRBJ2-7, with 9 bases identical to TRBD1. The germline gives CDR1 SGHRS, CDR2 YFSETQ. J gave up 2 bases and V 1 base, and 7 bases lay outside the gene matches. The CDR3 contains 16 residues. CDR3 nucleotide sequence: TGCGCCAGCAGCTTGAGACCCGGGACAGGGCCCTACGAGCAGTACTTC. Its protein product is CASSLRPGTGPYEQYF.

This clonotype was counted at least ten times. CDR3 residues: CASSVDTRAEQYF. The CDR3 region has the DNA TGTGCCAGCAGCGTAGATACCAGGGCCGAGCAGTACTTC. V usage is TRBV9 and J usage is TRBJ2-7, with D possibly TRBD1 on 5 matching bases. This CDR3 region has 13 residues. CDR1 and CDR2 (germline): SGDLS, YYNGEE. The germline V and J ends were trimmed by 0 bases and 6 bases, with 10 bases remaining between them.

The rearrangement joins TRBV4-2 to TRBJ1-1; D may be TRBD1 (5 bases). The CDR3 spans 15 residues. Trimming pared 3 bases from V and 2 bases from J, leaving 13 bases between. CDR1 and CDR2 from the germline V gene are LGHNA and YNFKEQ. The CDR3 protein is CASSHRFTGNTEAFF. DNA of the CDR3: TGTGCCAGCAGCCACCGCTTTACAGGTAACACTGAAGCTTTCTTT.

The CDR3 coding sequence is TGTGCCAGCAGCAGGGAATGGGGGGAGCACACAGATACGCAGTATTTT. It encodes CASSREWGEHTDTQYF. V and J are TRBV5-6 and TRBJ2-3, with D tentatively TRBD2 (6 bases). The CDR3 length is 16 residues. The germline V and J ends were trimmed by 4 bases and 2 bases, with 17 bases remaining between them. Per germline, CDR1 SGHDT and CDR2 YYEEEE.

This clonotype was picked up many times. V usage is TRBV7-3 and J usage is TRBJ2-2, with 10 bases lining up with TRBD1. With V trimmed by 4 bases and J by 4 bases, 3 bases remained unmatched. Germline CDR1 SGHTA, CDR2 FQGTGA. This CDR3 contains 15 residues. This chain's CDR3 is CASSSRDRGTGELFF. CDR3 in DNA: TGTGCCAGCAGCTCCCGGGACAGGGGCACCGGGGAGCTGTTTTTT.

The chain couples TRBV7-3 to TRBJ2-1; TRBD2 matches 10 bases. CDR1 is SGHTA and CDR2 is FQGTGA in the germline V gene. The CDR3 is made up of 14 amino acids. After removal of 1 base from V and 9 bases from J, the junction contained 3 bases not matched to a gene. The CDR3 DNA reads TGTGCCAGCAGCTTAAGCCGACTAGCGGGTGAGCAGTTCTTC. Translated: CASSLSRLAGEQFF.

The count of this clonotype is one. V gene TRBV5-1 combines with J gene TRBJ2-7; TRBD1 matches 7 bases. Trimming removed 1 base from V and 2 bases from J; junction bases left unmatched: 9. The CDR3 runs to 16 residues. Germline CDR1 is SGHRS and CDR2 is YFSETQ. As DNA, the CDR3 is TGCGCCAGCAGCTTGTTGGTAGGGACAGCCACCTACGAGCAGTACTTC. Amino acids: CASSLLVGTATYEQYF.

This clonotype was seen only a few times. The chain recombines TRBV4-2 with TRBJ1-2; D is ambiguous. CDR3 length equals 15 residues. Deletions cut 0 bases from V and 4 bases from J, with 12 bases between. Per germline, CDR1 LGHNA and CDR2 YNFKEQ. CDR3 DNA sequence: TGTGCCAGCAGCCAAGATAGGGCTGTCGGCTATGGCTACACCTTC. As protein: CASSQDRAVGYGYTF.

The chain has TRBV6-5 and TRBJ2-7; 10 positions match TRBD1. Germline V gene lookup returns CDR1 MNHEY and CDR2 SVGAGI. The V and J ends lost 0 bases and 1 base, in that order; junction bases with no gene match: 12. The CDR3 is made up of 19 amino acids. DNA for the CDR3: TGTGCCAGCAGTTACTCGCACGGGACAGGGGCCTACGGGTCCTACGAGCAGTACTTC. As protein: CASSYSHGTGAYGSYEQYF.

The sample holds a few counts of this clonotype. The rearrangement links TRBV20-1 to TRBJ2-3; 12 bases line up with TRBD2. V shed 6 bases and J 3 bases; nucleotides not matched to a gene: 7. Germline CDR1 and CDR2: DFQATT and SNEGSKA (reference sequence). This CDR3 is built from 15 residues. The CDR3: CSAQTSGGWTDTQYF. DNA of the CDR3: TGCAGTGCCCAGACTAGCGGGGGATGGACAGATACGCAGTATTTT.

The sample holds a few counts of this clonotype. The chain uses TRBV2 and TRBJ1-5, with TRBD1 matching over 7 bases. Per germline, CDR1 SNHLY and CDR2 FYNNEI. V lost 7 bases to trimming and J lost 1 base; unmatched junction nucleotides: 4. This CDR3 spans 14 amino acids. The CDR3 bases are TGTGCCAGCAAAAGACAGGGAAGCAATCAGCCCCAGCATTTT. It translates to CASKRQGSNQPQHF.

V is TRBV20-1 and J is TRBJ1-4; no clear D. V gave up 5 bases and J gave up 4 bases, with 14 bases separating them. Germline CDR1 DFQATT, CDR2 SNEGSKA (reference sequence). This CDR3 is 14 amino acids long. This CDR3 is CSAQNPVNNEKLFF. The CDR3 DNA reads TGCAGTGCTCAAAATCCGGTGAATAATGAAAAACTGTTTTTT.

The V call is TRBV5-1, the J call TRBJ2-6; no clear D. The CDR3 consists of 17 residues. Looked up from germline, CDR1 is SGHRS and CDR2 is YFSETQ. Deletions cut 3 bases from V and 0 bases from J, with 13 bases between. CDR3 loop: CASSSSITPSGANVLTF. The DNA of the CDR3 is TGCGCCAGCAGCTCCTCCATAACTCCCTCTGGGGCCAACGTCCTGACTTTC.

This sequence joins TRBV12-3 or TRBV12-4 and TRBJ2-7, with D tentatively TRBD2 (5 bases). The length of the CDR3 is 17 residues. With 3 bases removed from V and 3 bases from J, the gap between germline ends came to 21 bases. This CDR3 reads CASSLGRTHPGNYEQYF. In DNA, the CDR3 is TGTGCCAGCAGTTTGGGTCGGACTCACCCGGGAAACTACGAGCAGTACTTC.

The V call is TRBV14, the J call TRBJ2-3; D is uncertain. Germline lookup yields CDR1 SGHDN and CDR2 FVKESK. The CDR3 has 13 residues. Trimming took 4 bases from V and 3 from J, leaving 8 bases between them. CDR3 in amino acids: CASSRTPTDTQYF. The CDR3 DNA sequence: TGTGCCAGCAGCCGTACACCGACAGATACGCAGTATTTT.

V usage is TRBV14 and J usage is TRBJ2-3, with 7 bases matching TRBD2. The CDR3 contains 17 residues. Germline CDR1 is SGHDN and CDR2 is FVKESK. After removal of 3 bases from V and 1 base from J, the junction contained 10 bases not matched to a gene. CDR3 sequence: CASSQPLWGGGTDTQYF. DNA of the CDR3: TGTGCCAGCAGCCAGCCCCTCTGGGGGGGGGGCACAGATACGCAGTATTTT.

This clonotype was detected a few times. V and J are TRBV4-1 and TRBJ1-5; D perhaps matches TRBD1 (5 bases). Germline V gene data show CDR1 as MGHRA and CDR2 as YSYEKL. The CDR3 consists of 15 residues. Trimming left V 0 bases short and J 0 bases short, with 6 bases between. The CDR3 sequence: CASSQEGASNQPQHF. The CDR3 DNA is TGCGCCAGCAGCCAAGAAGGGGCTAGCAATCAGCCCCAGCATTTT.

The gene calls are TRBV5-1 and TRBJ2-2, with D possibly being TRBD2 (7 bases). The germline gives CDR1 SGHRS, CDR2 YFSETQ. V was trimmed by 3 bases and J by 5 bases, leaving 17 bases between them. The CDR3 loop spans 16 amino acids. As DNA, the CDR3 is TGCGCCAGCAGCTCCCTTGAACGGGGGGCTACCGGGGAGCTGTTTTTT. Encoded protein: CASSSLERGATGELFF.

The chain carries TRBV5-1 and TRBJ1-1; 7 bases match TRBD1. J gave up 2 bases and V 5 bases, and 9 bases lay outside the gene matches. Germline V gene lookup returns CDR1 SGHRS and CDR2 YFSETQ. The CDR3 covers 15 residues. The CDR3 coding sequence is TGCGCCAGCAGGACATGGGGACAGACAAACACTGAAGCTTTCTTT. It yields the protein CASRTWGQTNTEAFF.

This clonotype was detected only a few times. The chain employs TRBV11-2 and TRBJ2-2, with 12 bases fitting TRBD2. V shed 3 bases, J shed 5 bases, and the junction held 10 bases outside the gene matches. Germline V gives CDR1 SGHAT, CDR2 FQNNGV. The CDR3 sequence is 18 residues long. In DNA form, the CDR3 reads TGTGCCAGCAGCTTGTACCCCCTAGCGGGGGGGCGTACCGGGGAGCTGTTTTTT. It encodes CASSLYPLAGGRTGELFF.

The CDR3 DNA follows: TGTGCCAGCAGCTTAGGAGTACGTAGGACAACAGATACGCAGTATTTT. It is translated as CASSLGVRRTTDTQYF. V gene TRBV7-2 combines with J gene TRBJ2-3; a possible D gene is TRBD1 (5 bases). Trimming shortened V by 1 base and J by 3 bases, and 14 bases separated the two germline ends. The CDR3 covers 16 residues. Germline V CDR1 and CDR2: SGHTA, FQGNSA.